One and the same sample provided the 30 T cell receptor beta chains below, sequenced in a study of a mutant IDH1 vaccine in newly diagnosed glioma. Measured with immunoSEQ multiplex PCR; TCRdb has only the in-frame clones, and not every one. The sample lists around 60,000 clones, around nine tenths occurring once. The time point was: week 11, during vaccination. Doses comprised 300 ug of mutant IDH1 20-mer peptide each, plus topical imiquimod. The antigens these receptors bind are not known. The source material was PBMCs, sampled from a glioma patient whose treatment included an IDH1 peptide vaccine. All receptors come from a man aged 40-55 years with glioma.

This CDR3 is CASSHGLITDTQYF. The CDR3 DNA follows: TGTGCCAGTAGCCACGGACTAATTACAGATACGCAGTATTTT. The rearrangement joins TRBV19 to TRBJ2-3; tentatively, D is TRBD2 (6 bases). The V end was cut by 6 bases, the J end by 3 bases, with 13 bases between. This CDR3 has 14 amino acids. Germline CDR1 LNHDA, CDR2 SQIVND (reference sequence).

This clone showed up just a few times. The chain uses TRBV6-4 and TRBJ2-1; 14 nucleotides align to TRBD2. Germline V CDR1 and CDR2: MRHNA, SNTAGT. J lost 4 bases, V lost 3 bases, and 2 bases had no gene match. The CDR3 has 16 amino acids. This chain's CDR3 is CASSEGLAGGYNEQFF. The CDR3 DNA reads as TGTGCCAGCAGTGAAGGACTAGCGGGGGGATACAATGAGCAGTTCTTC.

This clone was recorded once. The chain recombines TRBV5-6 with TRBJ2-7; D is uncertain. The V end lost 0 bases, the J end lost 9 bases, and 16 bases lay between the germline ends. The CDR3 runs 14 residues. The germline V gene encodes CDR1 SGHDT and CDR2 YYEEEE. The CDR3 reads CASSLVSLPHGQYV. The CDR3 DNA reads TGTGCCAGCAGCTTGGTATCCCTTCCTCACGGGCAGTACGTC.

In this sample, this clone turned up a few times. V and J are TRBV29-1 and TRBJ1-1; D is possibly TRBD1 (6 bases). Germline-derived CDR1 and CDR2 are SQVTM and ANQGSEA. There are 13 residues in the CDR3. Trimming pared 7 bases from V and 1 base from J, leaving 13 bases between. CDR3 DNA: TGCAGCGCAGGGACAAGGGGGAACACTGAAGCTTTCTTT. Translation gives CSAGTRGNTEAFF.

This clone came up a few times. The chain recombines TRBV6-1 with TRBJ2-1; D could derive from TRBD1 or TRBD2 (5 bases each). The V end was cut by 10 bases, the J end by 4 bases, with 17 bases between. The CDR3 length is 14 residues. Germline CDR1 is MNHNS and CDR2 is SASEGT. The CDR3 is CATTAGEGYNEQFF. The DNA of the CDR3 is TGTGCCACGACAGCCGGGGAAGGGTACAATGAGCAGTTCTTC.

This chain joins TRBV6-5 and TRBJ1-1, with 9 bases lining up with TRBD1. Germline V gene sequence: CDR1 MNHEY, CDR2 SVGAGI. The V segment lost 2 bases and the J segment 10 bases; nucleotides outside the gene matches: 11. The CDR3 is made up of 15 amino acids. The CDR3 DNA sequence: TGTGCCAGCAGTTACAGCTTGACAGGGGGAGTCTTAGCTTTCTTT. Translating it yields CASSYSLTGGVLAFF.

The chain carries TRBV6-5 and TRBJ2-1; D gene ambiguous. From germline, CDR1 is MNHEY and CDR2 SVGAGI. V lost 2 bases to trimming and J lost 10 bases, with 21 bases between them. This CDR3 is 16 amino acids long. The CDR3 DNA sequence: TGTGCCAGCAGTTACGGATGGCAGGCTCGTGGCGGAGAGCAGTTCTTC. This encodes CASSYGWQARGGEQFF.

V and J are TRBV15 and TRBJ1-1, with D maybe TRBD1 (6 bases). CDR1 and CDR2 (germline): LNHNV, YYDKDF (reference sequence). The ends were cut back, 0 bases at V and 4 bases at J, with 15 bases in the middle. This CDR3 is built from 16 residues. In DNA, the CDR3 is TGTGCCACCAGCAGAGATCGTCAGGGCAGGGGCACTGAAGCTTTCTTT. Encoded protein: CATSRDRQGRGTEAFF.

The J gene is TRBJ1-3, the V gene TRBV19; D unclear. The CDR3 length is 13 residues. Between the trimmed V and J ends, which lost 3 bases and 1 base, there was a span of 4 bases. From germline, CDR1 is LNHDA and CDR2 SQIVND (reference sequence). This chain's CDR3 is CASSIRSGNTIYF. As DNA, the CDR3 is TGTGCCAGTAGTATTCGGTCTGGAAACACCATATATTTT. Full variable domain (remainder filled in from reference TRBV19 and TRBJ1-3): DGGITQSPKYLFRKEGQNVTLSCEQNLNHDAMYWYRQDPGQGLRLIYYSQIVNDFQKGDIAEGYSVSREKKESFPLTVTSAQKNPTAFYLCASSIRSGNTIYFGEGSWLTVV.

DNA of the CDR3: TGTGCCAGCAGCCCATTCCTCTGGCCCATGAACACTGAAGCTTTCTTT. It translates to CASSPFLWPMNTEAFF. V is TRBV11-2 and J is TRBJ1-1; no firm D call. CDR3 length: 16 residues. V lost 5 bases, J lost 0 bases, and 16 bases lay in between. Germline-derived CDR1 and CDR2 are SGHAT and FQNNGV.

The chain is built from TRBV2 and TRBJ2-1; D is unresolved. The CDR3 is 15 amino acids. Germline assignment: CDR1 SNHLY and CDR2 FYNNEI. Trimming removed 7 bases from V and 5 bases from J, with 18 bases in between. CDR3 region: CASTHITPLNNEQFF. DNA for the CDR3: TGTGCCAGCACCCACATAACTCCGTTAAACAATGAGCAGTTCTTC.

J is TRBJ2-2 and V is TRBV6-6; tentative D call: TRBD1 (5 bases). There are 16 residues in the CDR3. The germline V gene encodes CDR1 MNHNY and CDR2 SVGAGI (reference sequence). With 0 bases removed from V and 5 bases from J, the gap between germline ends came to 13 bases. CDR3 sequence: CASSYSGVSSTGELFF. The CDR3 coding sequence is TGTGCCAGCAGTTACTCAGGGGTCAGTTCGACCGGGGAGCTGTTTTTT.

The CDR3, as DNA: TGTGCCAGCAGCTTTCAGGGGGCAGGGGGACAGCCCCAGCATTTT. Its translation: CASSFQGAGGQPQHF. This chain joins TRBV5-8 and TRBJ1-5; TRBD1 aligns across 8 bases. In germline, CDR1 is SGHTS, CDR2 YDEGEE. V was pared by 2 bases and J by 7 bases, with 8 bases of the junction left unmatched. CDR3 length: 15 amino acids.

The chain couples TRBV4-1 to TRBJ2-7; tentative D call: TRBD2 (5 bases). The germline V and J ends were trimmed by 4 bases and 7 bases, with 20 bases remaining between them. This CDR3 spans 15 amino acids. In germline, CDR1 is MGHRA, CDR2 YSYEKL. CDR3 residues: CASSLLQSGPGEQYF. DNA for the CDR3: TGCGCCAGCAGCCTTCTCCAGTCCGGGCCGGGGGAGCAGTACTTC.

The chain uses TRBV6-1 and TRBJ1-4, with 11 bases matching TRBD1. The CDR3 covers 19 residues. CDR1 and CDR2 (germline): MNHNS, SASEGT. The J segment lost 3 bases and the V segment lost 4 bases, leaving 13 bases of the junction unmatched. The CDR3 sequence is CASSVMMGQGVFANEKLFF. The CDR3, as DNA: TGTGCCAGCAGTGTTATGATGGGACAGGGGGTTTTCGCTAATGAAAAACTGTTTTTT.

Turning to this clone: Other DNA variants within this sample encode the same CDR3. The V and J genes are TRBV30 and TRBJ1-1; 8 bases agree with TRBD1. Germline V gene lookup returns CDR1 GTSNPN and CDR2 SVGIG (reference sequence). The CDR3 spans 12 residues. For the CDR3, the DNA is TGTGCTCGCTCCGGACAGGGCGCTGAAGCTTTCTTT. Translated, it gives CARSGQGAEAFF.

The V gene is TRBV5-4, the J gene TRBJ2-1, with TRBD1 matching over 8 bases. Unmatched junction bases numbered 2, after V lost 0 bases and J lost 0 bases. CDR3 length equals 16 residues. Germline V gives CDR1 SGHNT, CDR2 YYREEE (reference sequence). CDR3 protein: CASSLGQGSSYNEQFF. DNA for the CDR3: TGTGCCAGCAGCTTGGGACAGGGGAGCTCCTACAATGAGCAGTTCTTC.

The sample holds a few counts of this clone. The rearrangement links TRBV29-1 to TRBJ2-2; 12 positions match TRBD2. The germline V gene has CDR1 SQVTM and CDR2 ANQGSEA. The CDR3 runs 16 residues. The V gene end was trimmed by 5 bases and the J gene end by 7 bases; junction bases not matched to a gene: 11. CDR3 nucleotide sequence: TGCAGCGTTCGACCTGGACTAGCGGGGACGGACGGGGAGCTGTTTTTT. This codes for CSVRPGLAGTDGELFF.

The CDR3 sequence is CASSIESVLTLGKGEAFF. DNA for the CDR3: TGTGCCAGTAGTATAGAAAGTGTTCTCACGCTAGGGAAGGGTGAAGCTTTCTTT. The gene calls are TRBV19 and TRBJ1-1; no definite D call. V was shortened by 0 bases and J by 7 bases, with 24 bases between the two germline ends. The CDR3 has 18 amino acids. CDR1 and CDR2 (germline): LNHDA, SQIVND (reference sequence).

V usage is TRBV7-2 and J usage is TRBJ1-2; unclear D gene. The CDR3 is made up of 14 amino acids. Looked up from germline, CDR1 is SGHTA and CDR2 is FQGNSA. V was pared by 1 base and J by 4 bases, with 10 bases between. The CDR3 DNA follows: TGTGCCAGCAGCTTAGGCCAGAACTCCTATGGCTACACCTTC. Residues: CASSLGQNSYGYTF.

This chain links TRBV5-1 with TRBJ2-5; possibly TRBD1 for D (6 bases). The CDR3 spans 14 residues. The V and J ends lost 5 bases and 2 bases respectively, with 13 bases between them. Germline V gene sequence: CDR1 SGHRS, CDR2 YFSETQ. The CDR3 nucleotides read TGCGCCAGCAGTCCCGGACAGTCTCAAGAGACCCAGTACTTC. Amino acid sequence: CASSPGQSQETQYF.

The chain is built from TRBV6-1 and TRBJ2-7, with 8 bases that match TRBD1. The J segment lost 1 base and the V segment lost 2 bases, leaving 7 bases of the junction unmatched. CDR1 is MNHNS and CDR2 is SASEGT in the germline V gene. The CDR3 spans 16 residues. For the CDR3, the DNA is TGTGCCAGCAGTGAATATGCACAGGGGGTGTCCTACGAGCAGTACTTC. Its protein is CASSEYAQGVSYEQYF.

The genes are TRBV28 and TRBJ2-7, with TRBD1 identical over 9 bases. Trimming removed 10 bases from V and 2 bases from J; junction bases left unmatched: 15. Germline values: CDR1 MDHEN, CDR2 SYDVKM. This CDR3 has 16 residues. The CDR3, as DNA: TGTGCCACTCAAGATTTGGCGGGACAGGGTACCTACGAGCAGTACTTC. It yields the protein CATQDLAGQGTYEQYF.

V gene TRBV7-2 combines with J gene TRBJ2-1; 11 nucleotides agree with TRBD2. Germline V gene data show CDR1 as SGHTA and CDR2 as FQGNSA. The CDR3 extends over 15 amino acids. The V and J ends lost 5 bases and 7 bases, in that order; junction bases with no gene match: 7. In DNA form, the CDR3 reads TGTGCCAGCAGCCCTCGACTAGCGGGAAGGAATGAGCAGTTCTTC. Its protein product is CASSPRLAGRNEQFF. The full variable domain, in which reference TRBV7-2 and TRBJ2-1 provide the parts outside the CDR3, is GAGVSQSPSNKVTEKGKDVELRCDPISGHTALYWYRQSLGQGLEFLIYFQGNSAPDKSGLPSDRFSAERTGGSVSTLTIQRTQQEDSAVYLCASSPRLAGRNEQFFGPGTRLTVL.

The CDR3 region is CASSDLDGDNEQFF. The CDR3 DNA reads as TGTGCCAGCAGTGACCTGGACGGTGACAATGAGCAGTTCTTC. This sequence joins TRBV6-5 and TRBJ2-1; no clear D gene. Germline-derived CDR1 and CDR2 are MNHEY and SVGAGI. Deletions cut 5 bases from V and 5 bases from J, with 13 bases between. The CDR3 is 14 amino acids.

This clone was detected once. This chain links TRBV5-5 with TRBJ2-5, with D perhaps being TRBD1 or TRBD2 (6 bases each). This CDR3 contains 13 residues. Germline V lookup: CDR1 SGHKS, CDR2 YYEKEE (reference sequence). Trimming took off 3 bases at V and 4 bases at J, with 10 bases between the two ends. The CDR3 loop is CASSSQGGETQYF. The DNA for the CDR3 is TGTGCCAGCAGCTCACAGGGAGGAGAGACCCAGTACTTC.

The CDR3 DNA follows: TGTGCCAGCGGGGCGTGGTCCTACGAGCAGTACTTC. Protein sequence: CASGAWSYEQYF. The chain links TRBV7-8 to TRBJ2-7; TRBD1 might be the D (5 bases). The CDR3 covers 12 residues. Per the germline V gene, CDR1 is SGHVS and CDR2 is FQNEAQ. The germline V and J ends were trimmed by 8 bases and 1 base, with 9 bases remaining between them.

This chain uses TRBV5-1 with TRBJ1-4, with 8 bases lining up with TRBD1. Unmatched junction bases numbered 12, after V lost 4 bases and J lost 7 bases. The CDR3 contains 16 residues. CDR1 and CDR2 from the germline V gene are SGHRS and YFSETQ. CDR3 loop: CASSPTPGTGGEKLFF. The CDR3 DNA reads TGCGCCAGCAGCCCCACCCCCGGGACAGGTGGTGAAAAACTGTTTTTT.

V gene TRBV5-1 combines with J gene TRBJ2-2, with a weak D call TRBD2 (6 bases). Germline V gene lookup returns CDR1 SGHRS and CDR2 YFSETQ. The length of the CDR3 is 15 residues. Trimming shortened V by 4 bases and J by 0 bases, and 10 bases separated the two germline ends. This CDR3 is CASSPGGANTGELFF. CDR3 bases: TGCGCCAGCAGCCCGGGCGGGGCGAACACCGGGGAGCTGTTTTTT.

CDR3 bases: TGTGCCAGCCTGATCGTGGTTGAAGCTTTCTTT. Its translation: CASLIVVEAFF. The rearrangement uses TRBV2 and TRBJ1-1; D is unresolved. Germline assignment: CDR1 SNHLY and CDR2 FYNNEI. Trimming took 8 bases from V and 7 from J, leaving 11 bases between them. The CDR3 spans 11 residues.